This T cell receptor beta chain was sequenced for a study of blood T cell repertoires in COVID-19. Enrolled through a virtual design, the participants were between 18 and 89 years of age and came from some 25 US areas. There are 15 residues in the CDR3. The junction had 5 bases not matched to a gene; V was cut back by 5 bases and J by 2 bases. Per the germline V gene, CDR1 is SGHVS and CDR2 is FNYEAQ. Methods used by the authors: Estimation of nucleated cell counts relied on the amplification of reference gene primers. Clones were read by immunoSEQ multiplex PCR, and TCRdb kept only the in-frame ones, dropping some. From that table come the V and J calls and clone size; the DNA was used to work out D and trimming. The sample carries roughly 250,000 clones, roughly 88% recorded once.

Specimen: PBMCs or T cells enriched from blood (not recorded which). V and J are TRBV7-6 and TRBJ1-3, with 8 positions matching TRBD1. The origin of this receptor is a woman in her forties or fifties who had recovered from COVID-19. The CDR3 DNA is TGTGCCAGCAGCCGCGGGACAGGCCCTGGAAACACCATATATTTT. Protein: CASSRGTGPGNTIYF.